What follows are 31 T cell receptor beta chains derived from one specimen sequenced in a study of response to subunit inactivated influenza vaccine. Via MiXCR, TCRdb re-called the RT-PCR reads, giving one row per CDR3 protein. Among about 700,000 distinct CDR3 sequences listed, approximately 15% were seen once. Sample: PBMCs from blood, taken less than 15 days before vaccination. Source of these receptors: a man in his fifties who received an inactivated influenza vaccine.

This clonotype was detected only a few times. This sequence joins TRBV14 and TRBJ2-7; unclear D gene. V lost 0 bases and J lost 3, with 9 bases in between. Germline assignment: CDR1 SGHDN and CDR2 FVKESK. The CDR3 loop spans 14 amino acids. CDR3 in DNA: TGTGCCAGCAGCCAAGATCTTAATCGCTACGAGCAGTACTTC. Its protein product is CASSQDLNRYEQYF.

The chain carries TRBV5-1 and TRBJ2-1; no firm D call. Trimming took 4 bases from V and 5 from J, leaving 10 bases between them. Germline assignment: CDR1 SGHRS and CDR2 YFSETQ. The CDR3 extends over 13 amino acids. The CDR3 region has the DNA TGCGCCAGCAGCAAGGACGGCGACAATGAGCAGTTCTTC. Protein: CASSKDGDNEQFF.

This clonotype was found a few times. This CDR3 reads CASSQDRASGQETQYF. The CDR3 coding sequence is TGTGCCAGCAGCCAAGATCGGGCTAGCGGGCAAGAGACCCAGTACTTC. This rearrangement joins TRBV4-2 to TRBJ2-5; 8 bases match TRBD2. Germline CDR1 reads LGHNA; CDR2 reads YNFKEQ. V lost 0 bases to trimming and J lost 2 bases; unmatched junction nucleotides: 5. This CDR3 comprises 16 residues.

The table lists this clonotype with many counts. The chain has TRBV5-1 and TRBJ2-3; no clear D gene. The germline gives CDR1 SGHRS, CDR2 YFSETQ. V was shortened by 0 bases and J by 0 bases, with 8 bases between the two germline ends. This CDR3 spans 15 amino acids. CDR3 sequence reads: CASSLDVQSTDTQYF. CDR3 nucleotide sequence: TGCGCCAGCAGCTTGGATGTCCAGAGCACAGATACGCAGTATTTT.

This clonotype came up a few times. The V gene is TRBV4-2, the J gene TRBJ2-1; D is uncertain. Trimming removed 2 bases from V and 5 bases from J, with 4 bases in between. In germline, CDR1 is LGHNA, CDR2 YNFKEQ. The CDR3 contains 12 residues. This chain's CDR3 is CASSQINNEQFF. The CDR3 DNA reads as TGTGCCAGCAGCCAAATTAACAATGAGCAGTTCTTC.

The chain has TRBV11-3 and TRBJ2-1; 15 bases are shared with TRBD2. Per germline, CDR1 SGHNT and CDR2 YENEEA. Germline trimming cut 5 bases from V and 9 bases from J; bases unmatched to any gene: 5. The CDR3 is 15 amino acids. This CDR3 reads CASSAGTSGGSEQFF. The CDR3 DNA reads TGTGCCAGCAGCGCGGGGACTAGCGGGGGGTCTGAGCAGTTCTTC. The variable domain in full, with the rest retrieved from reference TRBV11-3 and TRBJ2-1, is EAGVVQSPRYKIIEKKQPVAFWCNPISGHNTLYWYLQNLGQGPELLIRYENEEAVDDSQLPKDRFSAERLKGVDSTLKIQPAELGDSAVYLCASSAGTSGGSEQFFGPGTRLTVL.

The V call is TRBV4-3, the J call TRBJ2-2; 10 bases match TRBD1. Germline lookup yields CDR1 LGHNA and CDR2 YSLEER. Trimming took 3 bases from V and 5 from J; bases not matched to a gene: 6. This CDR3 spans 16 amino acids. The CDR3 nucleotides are TGCGCCAGCAGCCACTCCGGGACAGGGGAGACCGGGGAGCTGTTTTTT. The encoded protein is CASSHSGTGETGELFF.

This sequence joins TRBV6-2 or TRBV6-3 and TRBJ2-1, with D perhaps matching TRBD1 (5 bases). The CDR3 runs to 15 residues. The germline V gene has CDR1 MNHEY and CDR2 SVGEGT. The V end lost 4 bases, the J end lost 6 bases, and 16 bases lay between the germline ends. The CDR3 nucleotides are TGTGCCAGCAGTTGGGGCCGATTGGATAGCAATGAGCAGTTCTTC. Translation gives CASSWGRLDSNEQFF.

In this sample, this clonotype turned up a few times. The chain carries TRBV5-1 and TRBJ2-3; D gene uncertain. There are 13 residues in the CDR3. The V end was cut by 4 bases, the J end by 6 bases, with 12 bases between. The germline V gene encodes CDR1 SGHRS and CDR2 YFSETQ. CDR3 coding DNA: TGCGCCAGCAGCACGGATGTGGCCGATACGCAGTATTTT. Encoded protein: CASSTDVADTQYF.

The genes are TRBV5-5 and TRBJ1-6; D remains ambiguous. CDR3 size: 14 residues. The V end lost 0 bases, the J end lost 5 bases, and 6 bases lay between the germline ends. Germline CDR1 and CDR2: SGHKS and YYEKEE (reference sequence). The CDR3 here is CASSLGANNSPLHF. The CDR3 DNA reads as TGTGCCAGCAGCTTGGGGGCTAATAATTCACCCCTCCACTTT.

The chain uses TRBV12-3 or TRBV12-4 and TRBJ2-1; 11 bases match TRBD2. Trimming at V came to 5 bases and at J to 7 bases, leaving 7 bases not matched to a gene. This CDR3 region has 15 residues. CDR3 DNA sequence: TGTGCCAGCAGTCCGACTAGCGGGATGGGGAATGAGCAGTTCTTC. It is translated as CASSPTSGMGNEQFF.

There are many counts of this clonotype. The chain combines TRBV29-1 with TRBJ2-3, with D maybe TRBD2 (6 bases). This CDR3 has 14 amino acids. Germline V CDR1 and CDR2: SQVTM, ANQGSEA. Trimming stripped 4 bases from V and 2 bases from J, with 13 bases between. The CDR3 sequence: CSVVGGADTDTQYF. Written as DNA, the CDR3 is TGCAGCGTTGTTGGCGGGGCCGACACAGATACGCAGTATTTT.

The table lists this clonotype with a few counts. The DNA for the CDR3 is TGCGCCAGCAGCCCCGACCGTAGAGAGCAGTTCTTC. Translating it yields CASSPDRREQFF. This chain uses TRBV5-1 with TRBJ2-1, with D unresolved. Germline V lookup: CDR1 SGHRS, CDR2 YFSETQ. The CDR3 totals 12 residues. Trimming removed 4 bases from V and 10 bases from J, with 12 bases in between.

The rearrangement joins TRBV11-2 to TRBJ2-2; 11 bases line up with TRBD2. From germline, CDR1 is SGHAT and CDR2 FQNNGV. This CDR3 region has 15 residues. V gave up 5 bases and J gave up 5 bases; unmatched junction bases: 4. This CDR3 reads CASSQRLAGTGELFF. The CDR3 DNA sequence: TGTGCCAGCAGCCAACGACTAGCGGGGACCGGGGAGCTGTTTTTT. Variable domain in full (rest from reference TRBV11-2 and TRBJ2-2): EAGVAQSPRYKIIEKRQSVAFWCNPISGHATLYWYQQILGQGPKLLIQFQNNGVVDDSQLPKDRFSAERLKGVDSTLKIQPAKLEDSAVYLCASSQRLAGTGELFFGEGSRLTVL.

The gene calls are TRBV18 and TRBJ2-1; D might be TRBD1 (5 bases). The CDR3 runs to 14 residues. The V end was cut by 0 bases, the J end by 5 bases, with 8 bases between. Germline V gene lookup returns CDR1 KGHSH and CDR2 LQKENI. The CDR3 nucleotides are TGTGCCAGCTCACCACCGCTAGGGGACAATGAGCAGTTCTTC. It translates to CASSPPLGDNEQFF. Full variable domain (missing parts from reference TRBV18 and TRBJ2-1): NAGVMQNPRHLVRRRGQEARLRCSPMKGHSHVYWYRQLPEEGLKFMVYLQKENIIDESGMPKERFSAEFPKEGPSILRIQQVVRGDSAAYFCASSPPLGDNEQFFGPGTRLTVL.

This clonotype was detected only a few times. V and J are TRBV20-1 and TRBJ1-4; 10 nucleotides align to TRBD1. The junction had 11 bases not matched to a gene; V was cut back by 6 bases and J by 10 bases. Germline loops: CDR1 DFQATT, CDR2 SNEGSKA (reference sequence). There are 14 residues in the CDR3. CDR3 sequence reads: CSAQTGGVRGKLFF. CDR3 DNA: TGCAGTGCGCAGACAGGGGGCGTACGGGGAAAACTGTTTTTT.

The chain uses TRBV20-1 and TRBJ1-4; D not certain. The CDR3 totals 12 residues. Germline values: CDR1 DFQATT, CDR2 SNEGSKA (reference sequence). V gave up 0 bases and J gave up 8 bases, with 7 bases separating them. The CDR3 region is CSARDYLEKLFF. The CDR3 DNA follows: TGCAGTGCTAGAGATTACTTAGAAAAACTGTTTTTT.

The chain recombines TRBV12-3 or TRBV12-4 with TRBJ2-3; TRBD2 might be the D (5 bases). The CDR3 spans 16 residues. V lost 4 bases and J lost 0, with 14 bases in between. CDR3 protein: CASSSLQAESTDTQYF. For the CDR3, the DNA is TGTGCCAGCAGTTCTCTTCAAGCGGAGAGCACAGATACGCAGTATTTT.

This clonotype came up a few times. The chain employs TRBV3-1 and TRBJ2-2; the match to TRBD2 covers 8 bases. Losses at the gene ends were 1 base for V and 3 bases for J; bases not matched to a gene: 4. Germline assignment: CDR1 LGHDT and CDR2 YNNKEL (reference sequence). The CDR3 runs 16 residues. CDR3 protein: CASSQGTSTYTGELFF. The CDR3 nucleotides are TGTGCCAGCAGCCAAGGGACTAGCACTTACACCGGGGAGCTGTTTTTT.

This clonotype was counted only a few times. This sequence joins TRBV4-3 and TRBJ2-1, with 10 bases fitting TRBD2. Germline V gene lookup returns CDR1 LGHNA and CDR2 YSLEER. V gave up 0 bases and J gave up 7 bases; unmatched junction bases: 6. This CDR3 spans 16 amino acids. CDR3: CASSQDQAGGRNEQFF. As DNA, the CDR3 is TGCGCCAGCAGCCAAGATCAAGCGGGGGGGCGGAATGAGCAGTTCTTC.

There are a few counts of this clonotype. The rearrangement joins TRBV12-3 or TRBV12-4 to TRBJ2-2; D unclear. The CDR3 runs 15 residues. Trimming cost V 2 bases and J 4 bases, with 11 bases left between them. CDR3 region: CASSLTTPPTGELFF. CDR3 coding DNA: TGTGCCAGCAGTTTAACTACCCCTCCCACCGGGGAGCTGTTTTTT.

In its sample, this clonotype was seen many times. The CDR3 loop is CASSSAGERGETQYF. CDR3 coding DNA: TGTGCCAGCAGCTCAGCGGGGGAGCGAGGGGAGACCCAGTACTTC. This chain links TRBV28 with TRBJ2-5; TRBD2 matches at 8 bases. The CDR3 loop spans 15 amino acids. V lost 6 bases to trimming and J lost 5 bases; unmatched junction nucleotides: 11. Germline CDR1 is MDHEN and CDR2 is SYDVKM.

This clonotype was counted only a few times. As DNA, the CDR3 is TGCAGCGGCAGGGGTAGAGGAAACACCATATATTTT. As protein: CSGRGRGNTIYF. The rearrangement uses TRBV29-1 and TRBJ1-3, with a weak D call TRBD1 (6 bases). CDR3 length: 12 residues. The V and J ends lost 7 bases and 4 bases respectively, with 11 bases between them. Germline CDR1 SQVTM, CDR2 ANQGSEA.

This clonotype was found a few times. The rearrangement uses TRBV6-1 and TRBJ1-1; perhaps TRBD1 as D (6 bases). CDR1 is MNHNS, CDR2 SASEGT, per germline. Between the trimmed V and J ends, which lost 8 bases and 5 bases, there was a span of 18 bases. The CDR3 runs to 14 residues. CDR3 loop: CASREQGRRTEAFF. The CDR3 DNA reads TGTGCCAGCCGAGAACAGGGACGTCGAACTGAAGCTTTCTTT.

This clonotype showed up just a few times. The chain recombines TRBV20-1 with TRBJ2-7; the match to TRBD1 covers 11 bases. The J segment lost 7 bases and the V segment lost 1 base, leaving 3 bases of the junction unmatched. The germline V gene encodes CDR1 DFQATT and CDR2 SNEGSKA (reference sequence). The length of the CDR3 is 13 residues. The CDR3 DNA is TGCAGTGCTAGAGGGACAGGGGGCGGGGAGCAGTACTTC. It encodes CSARGTGGGEQYF.

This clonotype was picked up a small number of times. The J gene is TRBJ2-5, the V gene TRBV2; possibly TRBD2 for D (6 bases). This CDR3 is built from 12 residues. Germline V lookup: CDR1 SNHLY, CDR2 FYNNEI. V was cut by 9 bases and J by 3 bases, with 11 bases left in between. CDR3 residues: CARGTYKETQYF. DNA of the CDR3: TGTGCCAGAGGGACTTATAAAGAGACCCAGTACTTC.

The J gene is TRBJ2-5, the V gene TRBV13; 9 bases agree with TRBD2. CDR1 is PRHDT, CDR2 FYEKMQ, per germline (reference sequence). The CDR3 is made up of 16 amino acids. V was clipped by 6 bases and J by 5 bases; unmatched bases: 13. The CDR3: CASRRAGGLKRETQYF. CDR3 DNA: TGTGCCAGCAGACGGGCGGGGGGGCTAAAGCGGGAGACCCAGTACTTC.

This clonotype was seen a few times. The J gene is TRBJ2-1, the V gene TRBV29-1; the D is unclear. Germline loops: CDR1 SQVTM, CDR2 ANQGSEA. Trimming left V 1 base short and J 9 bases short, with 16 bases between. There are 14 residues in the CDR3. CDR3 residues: CSVEGSHSNREQFF. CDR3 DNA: TGCAGCGTTGAAGGGTCCCACTCCAACCGTGAGCAGTTCTTC.

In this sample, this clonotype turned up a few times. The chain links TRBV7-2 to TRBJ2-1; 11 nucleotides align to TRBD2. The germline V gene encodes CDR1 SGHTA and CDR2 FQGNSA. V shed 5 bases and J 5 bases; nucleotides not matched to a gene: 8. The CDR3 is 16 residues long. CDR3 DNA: TGTGCCAGCAGCCTACTAGCGGGAGCAGGCAACAATGAGCAGTTCTTC. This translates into CASSLLAGAGNNEQFF. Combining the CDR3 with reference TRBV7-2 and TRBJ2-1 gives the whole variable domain GAGVSQSPSNKVTEKGKDVELRCDPISGHTALYWYRQSLGQGLEFLIYFQGNSAPDKSGLPSDRFSAERTGGSVSTLTIQRTQQEDSAVYLCASSLLAGAGNNEQFFGPGTRLTVL.

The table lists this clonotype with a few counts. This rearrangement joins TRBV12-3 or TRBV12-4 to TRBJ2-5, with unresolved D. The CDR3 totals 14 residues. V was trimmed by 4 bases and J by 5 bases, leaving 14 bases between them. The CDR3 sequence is CASSSPTSKETQYF. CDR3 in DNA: TGTGCCAGCAGTTCCCCGACCAGTAAGGAGACCCAGTACTTC.

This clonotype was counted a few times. This chain's CDR3 is CASSVDGGHYNEQFF. The CDR3 bases are TGTGCCAGCAGCGTAGACGGGGGACACTACAATGAGCAGTTCTTC. The V call is TRBV9, the J call TRBJ2-1; D might be TRBD1 or TRBD2, each matching 6 bases. The germline CDR1 and CDR2 sequences are SGDLS and YYNGEE. This CDR3 is built from 15 residues. Trimming cost V 0 bases and J 3 bases, with 10 bases left between them.